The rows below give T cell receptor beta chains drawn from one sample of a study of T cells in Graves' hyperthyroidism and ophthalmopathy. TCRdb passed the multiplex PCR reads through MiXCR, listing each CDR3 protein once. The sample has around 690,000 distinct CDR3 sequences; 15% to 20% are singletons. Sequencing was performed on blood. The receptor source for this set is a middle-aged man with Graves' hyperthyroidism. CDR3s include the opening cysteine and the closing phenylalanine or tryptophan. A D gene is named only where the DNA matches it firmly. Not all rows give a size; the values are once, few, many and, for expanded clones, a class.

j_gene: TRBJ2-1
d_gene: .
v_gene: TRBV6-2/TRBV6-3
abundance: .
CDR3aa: CGAQGATRVEQFF
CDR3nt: TGTGGCGCGCAGGGCGCAACTAGAGTTGAGCAGTTCTTC

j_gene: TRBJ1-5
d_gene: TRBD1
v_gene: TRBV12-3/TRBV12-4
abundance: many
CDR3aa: CASRVAGQVNQPQHF
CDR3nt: TGTGCCAGCAGAGTCGCGGGACAGGTCAATCAGCCCCAGCATTTT

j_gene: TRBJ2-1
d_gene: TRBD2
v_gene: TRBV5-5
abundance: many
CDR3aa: CASSLAGTSGRGREQFF
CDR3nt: TGTGCCAGCAGCTTGGCCGGGACTAGCGGGAGGGGACGTGAGCAGTTCTTC

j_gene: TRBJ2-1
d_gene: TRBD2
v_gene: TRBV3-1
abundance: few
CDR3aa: CASNLGLAPNEQFF
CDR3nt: TGTGCCAGCAACCTTGGACTAGCGCCTAATGAGCAGTTCTTC

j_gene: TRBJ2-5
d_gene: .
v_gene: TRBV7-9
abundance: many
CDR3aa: CASSWSDSESETQYF
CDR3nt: TGTGCCAGCAGCTGGTCCGACAGTGAATCCGAGACCCAGTACTTC

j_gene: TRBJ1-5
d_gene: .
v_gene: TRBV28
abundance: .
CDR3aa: CASSLELGHRPQHF
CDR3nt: TGTGCCAGCAGTTTGGAGTTAGGGCATCGGCCCCAGCATTTT

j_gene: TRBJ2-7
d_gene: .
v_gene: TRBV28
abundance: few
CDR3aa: CASSFLSLGSEQYF
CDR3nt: TGTGCCAGCTCCTTTCTGAGTTTGGGCAGCGAGCAGTACTTC

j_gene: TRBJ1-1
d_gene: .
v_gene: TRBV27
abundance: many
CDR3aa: CASTPVVGTEAFF
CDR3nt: TGTGCCAGCACCCCCGTAGTGGGCACTGAAGCTTTCTTT

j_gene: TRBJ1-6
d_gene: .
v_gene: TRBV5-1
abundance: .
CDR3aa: CASSPGPPVSSYNSPLHF
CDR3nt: TGCGCCAGCAGCCCTGGCCCCCCGGTTAGCTCCTATAATTCACCCCTCCACTTT

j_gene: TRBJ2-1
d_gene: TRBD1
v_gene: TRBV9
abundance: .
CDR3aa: CASSSGQGEDEEQFF
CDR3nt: TGTGCCAGCAGTTCGGGACAGGGGGAGGACGAAGAGCAGTTCTTC

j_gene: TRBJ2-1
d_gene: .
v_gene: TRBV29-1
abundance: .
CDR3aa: CSVEDPNNEQFF
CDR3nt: TGCAGCGTTGAAGATCCGAACAATGAGCAGTTCTTC

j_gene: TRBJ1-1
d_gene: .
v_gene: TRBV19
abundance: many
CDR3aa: CASSIYKGNTEAFF
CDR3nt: TGTGCCAGTAGTATCTATAAGGGGAACACTGAAGCTTTCTTT

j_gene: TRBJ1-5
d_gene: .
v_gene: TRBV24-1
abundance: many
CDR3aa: CATSSGFSNQPQHF
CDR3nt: TGTGCCACCAGTTCGGGCTTTAGCAATCAGCCCCAGCATTTT

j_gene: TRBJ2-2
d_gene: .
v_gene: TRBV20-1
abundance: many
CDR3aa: CSATSGRTTGELFF
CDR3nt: TGCAGTGCTACATCCGGGAGAACTACCGGGGAGCTGTTTTTT

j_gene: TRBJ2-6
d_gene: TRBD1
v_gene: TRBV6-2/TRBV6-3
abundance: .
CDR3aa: CASRTGTGAPSGANVLTF
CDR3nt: TGTGCCAGCAGAACCGGGACAGGGGCTCCCTCTGGGGCCAACGTCCTGACTTTC

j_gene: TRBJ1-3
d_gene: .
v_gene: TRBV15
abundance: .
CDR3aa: CATSRQGSGNTIYF
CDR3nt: TGTGCCACCAGCAGGCAGGGTTCTGGAAACACCATATATTTT

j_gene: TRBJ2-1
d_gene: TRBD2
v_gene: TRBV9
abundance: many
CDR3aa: CASSVRDYLSNEQFF
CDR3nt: TGTGCCAGCAGCGTCCGGGACTATCTTTCCAATGAGCAGTTCTTC

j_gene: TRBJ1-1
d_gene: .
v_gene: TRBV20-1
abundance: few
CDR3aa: CSARDWLATEAFF
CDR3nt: TGCAGTGCTAGAGATTGGCTCGCTACTGAAGCTTTCTTT

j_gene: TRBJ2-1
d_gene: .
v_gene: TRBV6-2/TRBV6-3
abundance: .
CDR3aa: CASRRLEYHNEQFF
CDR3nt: TGTGCCAGCAGGAGGCTAGAGTACCACAATGAGCAGTTCTTC

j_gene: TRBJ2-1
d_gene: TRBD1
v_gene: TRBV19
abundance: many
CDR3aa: CASSIVEGGLNEQFF
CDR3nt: TGTGCCAGTAGTATAGTTGAAGGGGGCTTGAATGAGCAGTTCTTC

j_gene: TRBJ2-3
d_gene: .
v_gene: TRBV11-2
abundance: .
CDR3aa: CASSLHGTRADTQYF
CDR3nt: TGTGCCAGCAGCTTACATGGGACTCGCGCAGATACGCAGTATTTT

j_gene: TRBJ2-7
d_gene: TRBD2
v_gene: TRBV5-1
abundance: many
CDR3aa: CASSLVAGESHEQYF
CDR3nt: TGCGCCAGCAGCTTGGTGGCGGGAGAAAGCCACGAGCAGTACTTC

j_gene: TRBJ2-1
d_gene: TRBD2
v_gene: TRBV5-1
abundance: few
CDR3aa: CASSLGSGVNEQFF
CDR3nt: TGCGCCAGCAGTCTCGGTAGCGGGGTCAATGAGCAGTTCTTC

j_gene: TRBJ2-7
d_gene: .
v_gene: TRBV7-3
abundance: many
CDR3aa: CASSPSGRIDEQYF
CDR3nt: TGTGCCAGCAGCCCGTCCGGGAGAATCGACGAGCAGTACTTC

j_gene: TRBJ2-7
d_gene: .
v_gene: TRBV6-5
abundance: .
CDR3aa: CASSYSSTKGVRYEQYF
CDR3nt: TGTGCCAGCAGTTACTCTTCCACGAAGGGTGTCCGCTACGAGCAGTACTTC

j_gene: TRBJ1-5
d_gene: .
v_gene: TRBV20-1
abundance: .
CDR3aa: CSATRGNQPQHF
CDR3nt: TGCAGTGCTACCAGGGGCAATCAGCCCCAGCATTTT

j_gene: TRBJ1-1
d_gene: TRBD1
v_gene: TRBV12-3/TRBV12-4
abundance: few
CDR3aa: CASRLQQGAHTEAFF
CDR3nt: TGTGCCAGCAGACTTCAACAGGGGGCGCACACTGAAGCTTTCTTT

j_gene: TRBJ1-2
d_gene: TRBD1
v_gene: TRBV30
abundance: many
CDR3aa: CAWDRGLAPSGYTF
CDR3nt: TGTGCCTGGGACAGGGGGCTCGCCCCTAGCGGCTACACCTTC

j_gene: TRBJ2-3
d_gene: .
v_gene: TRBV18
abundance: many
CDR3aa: CASSWGREATDTQYF
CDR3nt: TGTGCCAGCTCATGGGGACGAGAGGCGACAGATACGCAGTATTTT

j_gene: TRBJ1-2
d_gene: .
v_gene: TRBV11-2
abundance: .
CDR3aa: CASSRNFRDGYTF
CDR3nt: TGTGCCAGCAGCCGCAATTTCAGGGATGGCTACACCTTC

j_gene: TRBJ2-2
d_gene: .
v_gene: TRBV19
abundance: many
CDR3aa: CASSWELVGGGELFF
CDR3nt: TGTGCCAGTAGTTGGGAGCTAGTAGGGGGCGGGGAGCTGTTTTTT

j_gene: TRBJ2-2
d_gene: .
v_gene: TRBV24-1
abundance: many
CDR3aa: CATSDQAGAYTGELFF
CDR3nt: TGTGCCACCAGTGACCAGGCCGGAGCTTACACCGGGGAGCTGTTTTTT

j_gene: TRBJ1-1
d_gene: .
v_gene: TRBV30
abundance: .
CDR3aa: CAWRIREWAEAFF
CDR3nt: TGTGCCTGGAGGATCCGAGAGTGGGCTGAAGCTTTCTTT

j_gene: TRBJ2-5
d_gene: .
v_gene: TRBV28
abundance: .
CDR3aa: CASNRRDWQETQYF
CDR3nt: TGTGCCAGCAACCGCAGAGACTGGCAAGAGACCCAGTACTTC

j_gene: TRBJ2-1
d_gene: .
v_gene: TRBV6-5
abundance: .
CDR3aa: CAGSYPATANEQFF
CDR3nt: TGTGCCGGCAGTTACCCGGCTACAGCCAATGAGCAGTTCTTC

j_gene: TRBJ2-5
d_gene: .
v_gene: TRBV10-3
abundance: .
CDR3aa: CAISGGYQETQYF
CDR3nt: TGTGCCATCAGTGGGGGGTACCAAGAGACCCAGTACTTC

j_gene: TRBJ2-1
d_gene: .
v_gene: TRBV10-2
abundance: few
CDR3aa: CASLDVVNEQFF
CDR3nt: TGCGCCAGCCTCGATGTTGTAAATGAGCAGTTCTTC

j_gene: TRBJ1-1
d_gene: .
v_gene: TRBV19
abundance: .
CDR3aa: CASSSTTVGAFF
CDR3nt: TGTGCCAGTAGTAGTACCACCGTTGGAGCTTTCTTT

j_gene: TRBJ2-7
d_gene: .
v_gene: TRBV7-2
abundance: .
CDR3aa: CASSQLTNSYEQYF
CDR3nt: TGTGCCAGCAGCCAATTGACTAACTCCTACGAGCAGTACTTC

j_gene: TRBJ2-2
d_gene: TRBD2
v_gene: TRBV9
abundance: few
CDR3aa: CASSVEPSGRAGELFF
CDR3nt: TGTGCCAGCAGCGTAGAGCCTAGCGGGAGGGCTGGGGAGCTGTTTTTT

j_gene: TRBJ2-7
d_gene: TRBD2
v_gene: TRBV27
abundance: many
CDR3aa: CASSPSTSGRLNSYEQYF
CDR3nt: TGTGCCAGCAGTCCATCGACTAGCGGGAGACTAAACTCCTACGAGCAGTACTTC

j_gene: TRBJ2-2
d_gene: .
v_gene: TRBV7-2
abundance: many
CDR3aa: CASSLPQGYTGELFF
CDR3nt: TGTGCCAGCAGCTTGCCGCAGGGTTACACCGGGGAGCTGTTTTTT

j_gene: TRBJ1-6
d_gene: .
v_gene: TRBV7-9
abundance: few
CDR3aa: CASSQLSSSYNSPLHF
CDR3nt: TGTGCCAGCAGCCAGCTCTCAAGCTCCTATAATTCACCCCTCCACTTT

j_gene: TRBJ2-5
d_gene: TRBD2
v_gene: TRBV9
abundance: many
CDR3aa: CASSPATSGIETQYF
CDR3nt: TGTGCCAGCAGCCCTGCGACTAGCGGGATAGAGACCCAGTACTTC

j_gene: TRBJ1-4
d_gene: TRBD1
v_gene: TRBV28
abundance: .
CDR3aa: CASSSPTGANEKLFF
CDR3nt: TGTGCCAGCAGTTCCCCAACAGGGGCTAATGAAAAACTGTTTTTT

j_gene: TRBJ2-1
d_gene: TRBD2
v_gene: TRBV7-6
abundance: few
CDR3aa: CASSLSPTSGRVHSYNEQFF
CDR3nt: TGTGCCAGCAGCTTATCCCCGACTAGCGGGAGGGTACACTCCTACAATGAGCAGTTCTTC

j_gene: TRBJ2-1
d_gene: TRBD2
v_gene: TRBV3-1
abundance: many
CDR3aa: CASSQIALAGGPLDEQFF
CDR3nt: TGTGCCAGCAGCCAAATAGCACTAGCGGGAGGGCCTTTGGATGAGCAGTTCTTC

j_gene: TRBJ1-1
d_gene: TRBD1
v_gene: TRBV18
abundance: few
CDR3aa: CASSPLGQAKNTEAFF
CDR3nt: TGTGCCAGCTCACCGTTGGGACAGGCAAAGAACACTGAAGCTTTCTTT

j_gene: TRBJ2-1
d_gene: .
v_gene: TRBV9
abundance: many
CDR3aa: CASSVGATRSYNEQFF
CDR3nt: TGTGCCAGCAGCGTAGGGGCCACCAGGTCCTACAATGAGCAGTTCTTC

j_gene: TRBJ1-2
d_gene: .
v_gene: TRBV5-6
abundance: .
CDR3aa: CASSLGIARRDDGYTF
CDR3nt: TGTGCCAGCAGCTTGGGGATCGCTCGGAGGGATGATGGCTACACCTTC

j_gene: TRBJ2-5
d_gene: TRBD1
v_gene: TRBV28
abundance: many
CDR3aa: CASSRQGALGETQYF
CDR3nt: TGTGCCAGCAGCAGACAGGGGGCGCTGGGAGAGACCCAGTACTTC

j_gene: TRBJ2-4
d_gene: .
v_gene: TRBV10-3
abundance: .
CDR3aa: CATLGSGENIQYF
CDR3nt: TGTGCCACTCTAGGGTCGGGGGAAAACATTCAGTACTTC

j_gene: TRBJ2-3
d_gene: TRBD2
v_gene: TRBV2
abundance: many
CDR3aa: CASRGGTSVFTDTQYF
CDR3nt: TGTGCCAGCAGGGGCGGGACTAGCGTATTCACAGATACGCAGTATTTT

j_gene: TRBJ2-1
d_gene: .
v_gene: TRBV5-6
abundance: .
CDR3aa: CASLRGRVLLDNEQFF
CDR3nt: TGTGCCAGCTTAAGGGGGAGGGTCCTCCTGGACAATGAGCAGTTCTTC

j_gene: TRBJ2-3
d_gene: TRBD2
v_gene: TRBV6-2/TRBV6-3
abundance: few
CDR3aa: CASSYAGGRADTQYF
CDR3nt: TGTGCCAGCAGTTACGCGGGGGGACGGGCAGATACGCAGTATTTT

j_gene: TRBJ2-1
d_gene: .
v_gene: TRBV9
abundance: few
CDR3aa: CASSKPGNNEQFF
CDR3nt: TGTGCCAGCAGCAAACCAGGTAACAATGAGCAGTTCTTC

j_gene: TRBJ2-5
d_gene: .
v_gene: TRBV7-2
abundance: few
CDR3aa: CASSLIEEETQYF
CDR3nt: TGTGCCAGCAGCTTAATAGAAGAAGAGACCCAGTACTTC

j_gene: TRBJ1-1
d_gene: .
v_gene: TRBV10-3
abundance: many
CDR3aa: CASKKNTEAFF
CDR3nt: TGTGCCAGTAAAAAGAACACTGAAGCTTTCTTT